This T cell receptor (beta chain) comes out of a study of cytomegalovirus exposure and HLA in healthy donors. CDR1 is MNHEY and CDR2 is SVGAGI in the germline V gene. The CDR3 runs 13 residues. V gave up 8 bases and J gave up 2 bases, with 13 bases separating them. Of note for this clone: Its antigen is not identified.

These donors, healthy bone marrow donors, were studied. Study findings and constraints: About 90% or about 30% of the time was how often most TCR beta V segments were productive, according to an earlier analysis.

PCR primers comprised 60 Vbeta and 13 Jbeta primers. Produced via immunoSEQ multiplex PCR; TCRdb's table is partial and in-frame only. The sample yields 98,000 or so clones, around 80% seen once. The chain employs TRBV6-5 and TRBJ2-7; D may be TRBD2 (5 bases). The receptor's source is a woman between 18 and 29 years old in good health and CMV-seropositive. The sequenced sample consisted of PBMCs. As DNA, the CDR3 is TGTGCCAGCCGCGGACTTCCAGCCTACGAGCAGTACTTC. It is translated as CASRGLPAYEQYF.